These 13 T cell receptor beta chains originate from one sample sequenced in a study of blood T cell repertoires in COVID-19 (dated by TCRdb to about 2020). Library preparation employed the immunoSEQ multiplex PCR assay. The clones in this table, taken by TCRdb from immuneACCESS, are in-frame only. Not every clone is retained; where verified, under half of the shortfall comes from an unresolved V gene, and the cause of the rest is unknown. The sample data list about 15,000 clones, and roughly 73% of these were observed just once. The top ten clonotypes cover around a fifth of the sample. The sequenced material came from peripheral blood. The receptors originated from a boy between 2 and 10 years old with active or convalescent COVID-19.

The chain carries TRBV6-5 and TRBJ2-2, with 8 bases aligning to TRBD1. Trimming at V came to 4 bases and at J to 6 bases, leaving 4 bases not matched to a gene. The CDR3 consists of 14 residues. Germline-derived CDR1 and CDR2 are MNHEY and SVGAGI. The CDR3 here is CASSSGGWAGELFF. CDR3 bases: TGTGCCAGCAGTTCAGGGGGCTGGGCCGGGGAGCTGTTTTTT.

The chain has TRBV7-9 and TRBJ1-2, with TRBD1 matching over 8 bases. CDR1 SEHNR and CDR2 FQNEAQ come from the germline V gene (reference sequence). The CDR3 sequence is 17 residues long. V shed 4 bases and J 3 bases; nucleotides not matched to a gene: 13. The CDR3 protein is CASSSSYAETGDYGYTF. Here the CDR3 DNA reads TGTGCCAGCAGCTCCTCCTATGCCGAGACAGGGGACTATGGCTACACCTTC.

The DNA of the CDR3 is TGTGCCAGCAGGACAGGGGTGAACACCGGGGAGCTGTTTTTT. Residues: CASRTGVNTGELFF. This chain connects TRBV9 to TRBJ2-2; 8 bases align to TRBD1. Germline V CDR1 and CDR2: SGDLS, YYNGEE. The CDR3 runs to 14 residues. After removal of 5 bases from V and 1 base from J, the junction contained 1 base not matched to a gene.

DNA for the CDR3: TGTGCCAGCAGCTTAGCTCCCTGGAGGACGATGGGCGAAAAACTGTTTTTT. It translates to CASSLAPWRTMGEKLFF. J is TRBJ1-4 and V is TRBV7-6; D gene ambiguous. Germline CDR1 is SGHVS and CDR2 is FNYEAQ. Between the trimmed V and J ends, which lost 0 bases and 8 bases, there was a span of 19 bases. This CDR3 contains 17 residues.

There are a few counts of this clone. The chain couples TRBV10-3 to TRBJ1-2; maybe TRBD1 (5 bases). Germline CDR1 reads ENHRY; CDR2 reads SYGVKD. Trimming stripped 7 bases from V and 1 base from J, with 10 bases between. The CDR3 is made up of 13 amino acids. This CDR3 reads CAITSQGNYGYTF. CDR3 in DNA: TGTGCCATCACCTCGCAGGGTAACTATGGCTACACCTTC.

In its sample, this clone was seen a few times. The chain couples TRBV6-2 or TRBV6-3 to TRBJ2-5; the D is unclear. The CDR3 runs to 12 residues. The germline gives CDR1 MNHEY, CDR2 SVGEGT. V was shortened by 0 bases and J by 4 bases, with 3 bases between the two germline ends. CDR3 loop: CASSYSRETQYF. CDR3 bases: TGTGCCAGCAGTTACTCTCGAGAGACCCAGTACTTC.

The rearrangement joins TRBV12-3 or TRBV12-4 to TRBJ1-2; 7 bases fit TRBD1. J lost 8 bases, V lost 6 bases, and 9 bases had no gene match. The CDR3 covers 13 residues. DNA of the CDR3: TGTGCCAGCAGCCTTGACAGGGTAGAAGGCTACACCTTC. This sequence encodes CASSLDRVEGYTF.

The V gene is TRBV6-1, the J gene TRBJ2-2; D remains ambiguous. The V end was cut by 1 base, the J end by 9 bases, with 18 bases between. CDR1 is MNHNS, CDR2 SASEGT, per germline. This CDR3 spans 16 amino acids. In DNA, the CDR3 is TGTGCCAGCAGTGAAGGCATATTCGCCGGGTTTAGGGAGCTGTTTTTT. It encodes CASSEGIFAGFRELFF.

This chain links TRBV4-1 with TRBJ2-1; 13 nucleotides match TRBD2. Germline CDR1 and CDR2: MGHRA and YSYEKL. The CDR3 extends over 18 amino acids. J lost 6 bases, V lost 0 bases, and 8 bases had no gene match. The CDR3 DNA sequence: TGCGCCAGCAGCCAAGAATGTTTTGGACTAGCGGGGGCCAATGAGCAGTTCTTC. Its translation: CASSQECFGLAGANEQFF.

The chain carries TRBV28 and TRBJ1-6; TRBD1 aligns across 11 bases. The J segment lost 7 bases and the V segment lost 6 bases, leaving 17 bases of the junction unmatched. The CDR3 is 19 amino acids. Per the germline V gene, CDR1 is MDHEN and CDR2 is SYDVKM. CDR3 amino acids: CASRFRDRGRLGKNSPLHF. The CDR3 region has the DNA TGTGCCAGCAGATTCCGGGACAGGGGGAGATTAGGTAAGAATTCACCCCTCCACTTT.

This chain connects TRBV10-3 to TRBJ1-1; D is unresolved. Germline CDR1 is ENHRY and CDR2 is SYGVKD. Trimming stripped 3 bases from V and 0 bases from J, with 8 bases between. The CDR3 has 14 amino acids. CDR3 DNA: TGTGCCATCAGTGATGCCGGGGTGAACACTGAAGCTTTCTTT. Protein sequence: CAISDAGVNTEAFF.

This clone has just one count. The rearrangement links TRBV5-1 to TRBJ2-2, with D possibly TRBD2 on 5 matching bases. Germline CDR1 SGHRS, CDR2 YFSETQ. The CDR3 contains 14 residues. V was shortened by 4 bases and J by 1 base, with 8 bases between the two germline ends. CDR3 in amino acids: CASSPAGNTGELFF. The CDR3 nucleotides are TGCGCCAGCAGCCCCGCGGGGAACACCGGGGAGCTGTTTTTT.

The V call is TRBV5-1, the J call TRBJ2-7; 7 bases line up with TRBD2. CDR1 SGHRS and CDR2 YFSETQ come from the germline V gene. This CDR3 has 14 amino acids. With V trimmed by 2 bases and J by 5 bases, 7 bases remained unmatched. Here the CDR3 DNA reads TGCGCCAGCAGCTTAGCGGGACCGACTGACGAGCAGTACTTC. This encodes CASSLAGPTDEQYF. Combining the CDR3 with reference TRBV5-1 and TRBJ2-7 gives the whole variable domain KAGVTQTPRYLIKTRGQQVTLSCSPISGHRSVSWYQQTPGQGLQFLFEYFSETQRNKGNFPGRFSGRQFSNSRSEMNVSTLELGDSALYLCASSLAGPTDEQYFGPGTRLTVT.